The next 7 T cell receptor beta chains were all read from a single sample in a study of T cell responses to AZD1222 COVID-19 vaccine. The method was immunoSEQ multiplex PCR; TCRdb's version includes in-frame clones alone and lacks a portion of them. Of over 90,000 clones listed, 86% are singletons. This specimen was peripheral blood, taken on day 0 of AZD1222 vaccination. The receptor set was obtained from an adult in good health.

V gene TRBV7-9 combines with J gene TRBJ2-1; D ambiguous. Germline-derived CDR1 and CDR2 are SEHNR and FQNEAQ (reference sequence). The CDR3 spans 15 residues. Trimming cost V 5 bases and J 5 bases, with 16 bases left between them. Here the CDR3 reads CASSAVGSGHNEQFF. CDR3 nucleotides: TGTGCCAGCAGCGCCGTGGGATCAGGACACAATGAGCAGTTCTTC.

The CDR3 region has the DNA TGCAGCGTTGTAGGGACAGGGAGGTATGGCTACACCTTC. Its protein product is CSVVGTGRYGYTF. The chain recombines TRBV29-1 with TRBJ1-2; 9 nucleotides line up with TRBD1. V was pared by 4 bases and J by 5 bases, with 5 bases of the junction left unmatched. CDR1 is SQVTM and CDR2 is ANQGSEA in the germline V gene. This CDR3 is built from 13 residues.

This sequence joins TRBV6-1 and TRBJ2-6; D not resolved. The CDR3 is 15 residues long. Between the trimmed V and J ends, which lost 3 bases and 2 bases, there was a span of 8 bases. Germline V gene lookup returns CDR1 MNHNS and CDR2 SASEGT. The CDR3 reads CASSEQATGANVLTF. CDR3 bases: TGTGCCAGCAGTGAGCAAGCCACTGGGGCCAACGTCCTGACTTTC.

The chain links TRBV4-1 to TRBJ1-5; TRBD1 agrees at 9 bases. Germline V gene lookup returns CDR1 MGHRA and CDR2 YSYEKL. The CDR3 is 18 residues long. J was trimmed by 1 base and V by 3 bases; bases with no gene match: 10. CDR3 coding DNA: TGCGCCAGCAGCCAGGGTTCGCTACAGGGGGCAAGCAATCAGCCCCAGCATTTT. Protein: CASSQGSLQGASNQPQHF.

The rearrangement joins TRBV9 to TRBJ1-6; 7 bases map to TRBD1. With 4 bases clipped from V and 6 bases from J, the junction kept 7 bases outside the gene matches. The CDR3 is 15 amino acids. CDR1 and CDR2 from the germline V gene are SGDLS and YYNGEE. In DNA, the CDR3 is TGTGCCAGCAGCACACTGGGACAGATTAATTCACCCCTCCACTTT. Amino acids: CASSTLGQINSPLHF. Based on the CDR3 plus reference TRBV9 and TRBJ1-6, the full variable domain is DSGVTQTPKHLITATGQRVTLRCSPRSGDLSVYWYQQSLDQGLQFLIQYYNGEERAKGNILERFSAQQFPDLHSELNLSSLELGDSALYFCASSTLGQINSPLHFGNGTRLTVT.

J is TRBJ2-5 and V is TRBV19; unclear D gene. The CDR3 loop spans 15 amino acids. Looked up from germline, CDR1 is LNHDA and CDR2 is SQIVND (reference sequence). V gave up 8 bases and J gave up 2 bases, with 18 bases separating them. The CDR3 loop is CASSLVGSPQETQYF. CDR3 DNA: TGTGCCAGTTCTTTGGTGGGGTCGCCACAAGAGACCCAGTACTTC.

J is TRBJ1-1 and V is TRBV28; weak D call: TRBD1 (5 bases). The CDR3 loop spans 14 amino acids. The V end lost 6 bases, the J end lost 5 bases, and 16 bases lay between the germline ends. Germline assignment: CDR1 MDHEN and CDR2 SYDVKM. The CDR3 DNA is TGTGCCAGCAGCCCCCCTGGGGGGGGAACTGAAGCTTTCTTT. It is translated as CASSPPGGGTEAFF.